A selection of T cell receptor beta chains follows, all from one sample in a study of cytomegalovirus exposure and HLA in healthy donors. Method: immunoSEQ multiplex PCR; TCRdb's copy keeps in-frame clones and lacks some. The top ten hold 3.5% to 5% of the sample, which has 150,000 to 200,000 clones, 79% seen once. The sequenced sample was PBMCs. These receptors were taken from a woman in her thirties in good health and CMV-seropositive. Both conserved end residues are part of each CDR3. D genes are given only for firm matches. The listing skips clone size in some rows; elsewhere it reads once, few, many or a size class.

v_gene: TRBV9; abundance: NA; d_gene: TRBD1; j_gene: TRBJ1-1; len: 14; CDR3nt: TGTGCCAGCAGCCCCCGGGACAGGAACACTGAAGCTTTCTTT; CDR3aa: CASSPRDRNTEAFF
v_gene: TRBV11-2; abundance: NA; d_gene: NA; j_gene: TRBJ1-5; len: 14; CDR3nt: TGTGCCAGCAGCCGGGACAATAGCAATCAGCCCCAGCATTTT; CDR3aa: CASSRDNSNQPQHF
v_gene: TRBV25-1; abundance: NA; d_gene: TRBD1; j_gene: TRBJ2-2; len: 14; CDR3nt: TGTGCCAGCAGTGCCCTAGACAGGGCCGGGGAGCTGTTTTTT; CDR3aa: CASSALDRAGELFF
v_gene: TRBV19; abundance: NA; d_gene: TRBD1; j_gene: TRBJ1-1; len: 12; CDR3nt: TGTGCCAGTAGTGGACAGGGGTCAGAAGCTTTCTTT; CDR3aa: CASSGQGSEAFF
v_gene: TRBV4-2; abundance: NA; d_gene: TRBD1; j_gene: TRBJ1-5; len: 17; CDR3nt: TGTGCCAGCAGCCAAGGGGCGGGACAGGATTTCAATCAGCCCCAGCATTTT; CDR3aa: CASSQGAGQDFNQPQHF
v_gene: TRBV6-5; abundance: NA; d_gene: TRBD1; j_gene: TRBJ1-6; len: 14; CDR3nt: TGTGCCAGCAGTTGGGGACAGGAGTATTCACCCCTCCACTTT; CDR3aa: CASSWGQEYSPLHF
v_gene: TRBV5-4; abundance: once; d_gene: TRBD2; j_gene: TRBJ2-1; len: 16; CDR3nt: TGTGCCAGCAGCGTTGGACTAGCGGGCACCTACAATGAGCAGTTCTTC; CDR3aa: CASSVGLAGTYNEQFF
v_gene: TRBV4-1; abundance: NA; d_gene: NA; j_gene: TRBJ2-1; len: 16; CDR3nt: TGCGCCAGCAGCCAAGATACCCAGGACTCCTACAATGAGCAGTTCTTC; CDR3aa: CASSQDTQDSYNEQFF
v_gene: TRBV10-3; abundance: NA; d_gene: NA; j_gene: TRBJ2-3; len: 16; CDR3nt: TGTGCCATCAGTGAGGCAGCAGGACTAAACACAGATACGCAGTATTTT; CDR3aa: CAISEAAGLNTDTQYF
v_gene: TRBV27; abundance: NA; d_gene: NA; j_gene: TRBJ1-5; len: 15; CDR3nt: TGTGCCAGCAGTTTACTTATAAACGCAGGGGAGCCCCAGCATTTT; CDR3aa: CASSLLINAGEPQHF
v_gene: TRBV4-2; abundance: NA; d_gene: TRBD2; j_gene: TRBJ2-2; len: 16; CDR3nt: TGTGCCAGCAGCCAAGATAGACTAGCGGGGTCCGGGGAGCTGTTTTTT; CDR3aa: CASSQDRLAGSGELFF
v_gene: TRBV5-1; abundance: NA; d_gene: TRBD1; j_gene: TRBJ1-1; len: 16; CDR3nt: TGCGCCAGCAGCCTCGGGACAGGGGGCGCGGGAACTGAAGCTTTCTTT; CDR3aa: CASSLGTGGAGTEAFF
v_gene: TRBV7-6; abundance: NA; d_gene: NA; j_gene: TRBJ1-5; len: 15; CDR3nt: TGTGCCAGCAGCCGAGGGGGGGGGAGGAATCAGCCCCAGCATTTT; CDR3aa: CASSRGGGRNQPQHF
v_gene: TRBV28; abundance: NA; d_gene: TRBD2; j_gene: TRBJ2-2; len: 17; CDR3nt: TGTGCCAGCAGTTTGAAAACTAGCGGGAGATTCACCGGGGAGCTGTTTTTT; CDR3aa: CASSLKTSGRFTGELFF
v_gene: TRBV7-6; abundance: NA; d_gene: NA; j_gene: TRBJ2-5; len: 18; CDR3nt: TGTGCCAGCAAACCTTGGGTCTTCAATTCAGGGTTACAAGAGACCCAGTACTTC; CDR3aa: CASKPWVFNSGLQETQYF
v_gene: TRBV13; abundance: NA; d_gene: NA; j_gene: TRBJ2-2; len: 17; CDR3nt: TGTGCCAGCAGCTTAACAGTTCAGGATCGGAGGTCCGGGGAGCTGTTTTTT; CDR3aa: CASSLTVQDRRSGELFF
v_gene: TRBV5-1; abundance: NA; d_gene: TRBD1; j_gene: TRBJ1-3; len: 14; CDR3nt: TGCGCCAGCAGCGCCGGGACAGGGGGAAACACCATATATTTT; CDR3aa: CASSAGTGGNTIYF
v_gene: TRBV11-2; abundance: few; d_gene: NA; j_gene: TRBJ2-3; len: 14; CDR3nt: TGTGCCAGCAGCCCCAGAAGAGGTCCAGATACGCAGTATTTT; CDR3aa: CASSPRRGPDTQYF
v_gene: TRBV7-6; abundance: NA; d_gene: TRBD1; j_gene: TRBJ2-2; len: 15; CDR3nt: TGTGCCAGCAGCTCCGGACAGGGGGGGACCGGGGAGCTGTTTTTT; CDR3aa: CASSSGQGGTGELFF
v_gene: TRBV6-4; abundance: NA; d_gene: TRBD1; j_gene: TRBJ2-1; len: 15; CDR3nt: TGTGCCAGCAGTGACTCGGCAGGGGGCTACAATGAGCAGTTCTTC; CDR3aa: CASSDSAGGYNEQFF
v_gene: TRBV5-5; abundance: NA; d_gene: TRBD1; j_gene: TRBJ2-1; len: 16; CDR3nt: TGTGCCAGCAGCCAATCGACAGGGGCCGCCGGGGTTGAGCAGTTCTTC; CDR3aa: CASSQSTGAAGVEQFF
v_gene: TRBV19; abundance: NA; d_gene: TRBD1; j_gene: TRBJ2-4; len: 16; CDR3nt: TGTGCCAGTAGTATGGGCAGGGGGCGAGCCAAAAACATTCAGTACTTC; CDR3aa: CASSMGRGRAKNIQYF
v_gene: TRBV21-1; abundance: NA; d_gene: NA; j_gene: TRBJ2-7; len: 15; CDR3nt: TGTGCCAGCAGCAAAGTCCCTAGCGTCTCCTACGAGCAGTACTTC; CDR3aa: CASSKVPSVSYEQYF
v_gene: TRBV18; abundance: NA; d_gene: NA; j_gene: TRBJ2-4; len: 15; CDR3nt: TGTGCCAGCTCACCGATCAGGGCGCGCAGAAACATTCAGTACTTC; CDR3aa: CASSPIRARRNIQYF
v_gene: TRBV11-3; abundance: once; d_gene: TRBD1; j_gene: TRBJ1-1; len: 15; CDR3nt: TGTGCCAGCAGCCCTAATACAGGGGCCATTACCGAAGCTTTCTTT; CDR3aa: CASSPNTGAITEAFF
v_gene: TRBV29-1; abundance: NA; d_gene: TRBD2; j_gene: TRBJ2-5; len: 17; CDR3nt: TGCAGCGTTGAAAGCGGGAGAGAGATCGGGGTAGAAGAGACCCAGTACTTC; CDR3aa: CSVESGREIGVEETQYF
v_gene: TRBV21-1; abundance: NA; d_gene: NA; j_gene: TRBJ2-7; len: 16; CDR3nt: TGTGCCAGCAGCAAAGCACGGGTGACGGATACCTACGAGCAGTACTTC; CDR3aa: CASSKARVTDTYEQYF
v_gene: TRBV5-1; abundance: NA; d_gene: NA; j_gene: TRBJ2-2; len: 14; CDR3nt: TGCGCCAGCAGCTTGGCCAGCCTGGGCTGGGAGCTGTTTTTT; CDR3aa: CASSLASLGWELFF
v_gene: TRBV30; abundance: few; d_gene: TRBD2; j_gene: TRBJ2-2; len: 14; CDR3nt: TGTGCCTGGGTCCCGGGACTAAACACCGGGGAGCTGTTTTTT; CDR3aa: CAWVPGLNTGELFF
v_gene: TRBV14; abundance: NA; d_gene: NA; j_gene: TRBJ1-1; len: 13; CDR3nt: TGTGCCAGCAGCCAAGCAGGACAGACTGAAGCTTTCTTT; CDR3aa: CASSQAGQTEAFF
v_gene: TRBV6-1; abundance: NA; d_gene: NA; j_gene: TRBJ2-1; len: 15; CDR3nt: TGTGCCAGTGGAGGGGGACTACTGAACTACAATGAGCAGTTCTTC; CDR3aa: CASGGGLLNYNEQFF
v_gene: TRBV27; abundance: NA; d_gene: NA; j_gene: TRBJ2-2; len: 12; CDR3nt: TGTGCCAGCAGTTTCTACACCGGGGAGCTGTTTTTT; CDR3aa: CASSFYTGELFF
v_gene: TRBV27; abundance: NA; d_gene: NA; j_gene: TRBJ2-1; len: 15; CDR3nt: TGTGCCAGCCGTGAGGGACTTTCCTCCTACAATAAGCAGTTCTTC; CDR3aa: CASREGLSSYNKQFF
v_gene: TRBV9; abundance: NA; d_gene: TRBD1; j_gene: TRBJ2-5; len: 15; CDR3nt: TGTGCCAGCAGCGTCGGGACAGGGGGCATGGAGACCCAGTACTTC; CDR3aa: CASSVGTGGMETQYF
v_gene: TRBV13; abundance: NA; d_gene: NA; j_gene: TRBJ2-7; len: 14; CDR3nt: TGTGCCAGCAGCAGCGTTAGTAGCTCCTACGAGCAGTACTTC; CDR3aa: CASSSVSSSYEQYF
v_gene: TRBV18; abundance: NA; d_gene: TRBD2; j_gene: TRBJ2-1; len: 15; CDR3nt: TGTGCCAGCTCACCACCCCTAGCGGGAGGCAATGAGCAGTTCTTC; CDR3aa: CASSPPLAGGNEQFF
v_gene: TRBV7-8; abundance: NA; d_gene: NA; j_gene: TRBJ1-2; len: 14; CDR3nt: TGTGCCAGCAGCTTTGGCAGAAACAACTATGGCTACACCTTC; CDR3aa: CASSFGRNNYGYTF
v_gene: TRBV5-6; abundance: NA; d_gene: NA; j_gene: TRBJ1-6; len: 15; CDR3nt: TGTGCCAGCAGCTTGGGAGGACAGACGAATTCACCCCTCCACTTT; CDR3aa: CASSLGGQTNSPLHF
v_gene: TRBV18; abundance: NA; d_gene: NA; j_gene: TRBJ2-3; len: 16; CDR3nt: TGTGCCAGCTCACCACGGGCAGGATCTATCACAGATACGCAGTATTTT; CDR3aa: CASSPRAGSITDTQYF
v_gene: TRBV2; abundance: NA; d_gene: TRBD2; j_gene: TRBJ2-5; len: 15; CDR3nt: TGTGCCAGCAGTGAAGGGGGACTAGTGGTAGAGACCCAGTACTTC; CDR3aa: CASSEGGLVVETQYF
v_gene: TRBV5-1; abundance: NA; d_gene: NA; j_gene: TRBJ1-2; len: 16; CDR3nt: TGCGCCAACAGCTTGTCCACAGGGCATGAGCACTATGGCTACACCTTC; CDR3aa: CANSLSTGHEHYGYTF
v_gene: TRBV4-3; abundance: NA; d_gene: NA; j_gene: TRBJ2-1; len: 18; CDR3nt: TGCGCCAGCAGCCAAGACCGTAATAGGGGCCGGCCCTACAATGAGCAGTTCTTC; CDR3aa: CASSQDRNRGRPYNEQFF
v_gene: TRBV29-1; abundance: NA; d_gene: TRBD1; j_gene: TRBJ1-1; len: 14; CDR3nt: TGCAGCGTTGGCCCCGGACAGGGGAGGGGTGAAGCTTTCTTT; CDR3aa: CSVGPGQGRGEAFF
v_gene: TRBV6-1; abundance: few; d_gene: TRBD1; j_gene: TRBJ1-5; len: 15; CDR3nt: TGTGCCAGCACTAGGACAGGGGTGAGCAATCAGCCCCAGCATTTT; CDR3aa: CASTRTGVSNQPQHF
v_gene: TRBV10-1; abundance: NA; d_gene: NA; j_gene: TRBJ1-2; len: 13; CDR3nt: TGCGCCAGCAGCAGGGGCCGTAACTATGGCTACACCTTC; CDR3aa: CASSRGRNYGYTF